The 10 T cell receptor beta chains below come from one sample, sequenced in a study of blood T cell repertoires in COVID-19. Sequenced by immunoSEQ multiplex PCR; TCRdb stores in-frame clones only, minus some. Here the sample spans about 36,000 clones, roughly 78% being singletons. The sample consisted of peripheral blood. These receptors were collected from a man between 65 and 85 years old with acute or convalescent COVID-19.

This clone was recorded a few times. This chain connects TRBV7-2 to TRBJ1-1; a weak D match, TRBD1 (5 bases). Germline CDR1 SGHTA, CDR2 FQGNSA. CDR3 length: 15 amino acids. V lost 5 bases and J 0 bases, leaving 13 bases between the germline ends. The CDR3 DNA reads as TGTGCCAGCAGCGGGCGGGGACGGATGAACACTGAAGCTTTCTTT. As protein: CASSGRGRMNTEAFF.

This clone was recorded only once. The chain uses TRBV5-1 and TRBJ2-2; D perhaps matches TRBD1 (5 bases). V gave up 0 bases and J gave up 4 bases, with 10 bases separating them. This CDR3 contains 15 residues. Germline loops: CDR1 SGHRS, CDR2 YFSETQ. CDR3 amino acids: CASSLGRASTGELFF. In DNA, the CDR3 is TGCGCCAGCAGCTTGGGCAGGGCGAGCACCGGGGAGCTGTTTTTT.

This clone was counted a single time. This chain joins TRBV19 and TRBJ2-5, with TRBD1 matching over 7 bases. From germline, CDR1 is LNHDA and CDR2 SQIVND (reference sequence). V shed 4 bases and J 4 bases; nucleotides not matched to a gene: 3. This CDR3 has 13 residues. CDR3: CASSNDRVETQYF. The CDR3 DNA follows: TGTGCCAGTAGTAACGACAGGGTAGAGACCCAGTACTTC.

CDR3: CASRGEDWGQPQHF. CDR3 bases: TGTGCCAGCAGAGGGGAGGATTGGGGTCAGCCCCAGCATTTT. The chain recombines TRBV6-5 with TRBJ1-5, with D possibly being TRBD1 (5 bases). Germline V gene sequence: CDR1 MNHEY, CDR2 SVGAGI. CDR3 length: 14 amino acids. V was clipped by 6 bases and J by 6 bases, with 15 bases between them.

The V gene is TRBV10-1, the J gene TRBJ2-1; possibly TRBD1 for D (5 bases). V lost 0 bases and J 4 bases, leaving 13 bases between the germline ends. Germline V gives CDR1 WNHNN, CDR2 SYGVQD (reference sequence). CDR3 length: 16 residues. CDR3 sequence reads: CASSESQGAGYNEQFF. CDR3 nucleotide sequence: TGCGCCAGCAGTGAGTCGCAAGGGGCCGGATACAATGAGCAGTTCTTC.

V usage is TRBV18 and J usage is TRBJ2-6; D is possibly TRBD1 (6 bases). This CDR3 region has 16 residues. Looked up from germline, CDR1 is KGHSH and CDR2 is LQKENI. Trimming cost V 1 base and J 0 bases, with 7 bases left between them. The CDR3 loop reads CASSPRQDSGANVLTF. CDR3 in DNA: TGTGCCAGCTCACCACGACAGGACTCTGGGGCCAACGTCCTGACTTTC.

The rearrangement uses TRBV12-3 or TRBV12-4 and TRBJ2-2, with D possibly being TRBD1 (5 bases). This CDR3 contains 13 residues. V lost 3 bases and J 6 bases, leaving 8 bases between the germline ends. The CDR3 here is CASSLKGSGELFF. CDR3 DNA: TGTGCCAGCAGTTTGAAGGGGTCCGGGGAGCTGTTTTTT.

Details on this clone: A junction boundary mismatches the germline segment, possibly from a read error. The rearrangement links TRBV19 to TRBJ2-7; perhaps TRBD1 as D (6 bases). CDR3 length: 14 residues. Germline CDR1 is LNHDA and CDR2 is SQIVND (reference sequence). CDR3 loop: CASRDKTGSRPSFF. The CDR3 DNA is TGTGCCAGTAGGGACAAGACAGGCAGCAGGCCGTCCTTTTTC.

V usage is TRBV4-1 and J usage is TRBJ1-2, with D possibly being TRBD1 (5 bases). CDR3 length: 14 amino acids. Germline values: CDR1 MGHRA, CDR2 YSYEKL. V dropped 1 base and J dropped 4 bases, with 10 bases sitting between them. The CDR3 protein is CASSQAQGSYGYTF. CDR3 sequence (DNA): TGCGCCAGCAGCCAAGCTCAGGGAAGCTATGGCTACACCTTC.

The gene calls are TRBV21-1 and TRBJ2-1; the table's D call, TRBD2, was not checked against the DNA. TRBV21-1 is a documented pseudogene. There are 18 residues in the CDR3. The CDR3 DNA sequence: TGTGCCAGCAGCAAATTACGACTAGCGGGAGGATCCTACAATGAGCAGTTCTTC. It yields the protein CASSKLRLAGGSYNEQFF.